Each of the 26 T cell receptor beta chains below was sequenced from the same sample in a study of T cell responses to AZD1222 COVID-19 vaccine. Clones were sequenced by immunoSEQ multiplex PCR, and TCRdb holds only the in-frame ones, with some missing. The table records 140,000 to 150,000 clones, about 93% of them present only once. Specimen: peripheral blood, collected on day 0 of MenACWY control vaccination. These receptors were collected from an adult in good health.

The V and J genes are TRBV18 and TRBJ1-3; D ambiguous. The CDR3 loop spans 13 amino acids. CDR1 is KGHSH, CDR2 LQKENI, per germline. Trimming cost V 0 bases and J 7 bases, with 7 bases left between them. The chain's CDR3 is CASSPPMGNTIYF. In DNA, the CDR3 is TGTGCCAGCTCACCACCTATGGGGAACACCATATATTTT.

The chain is built from TRBV29-1 and TRBJ2-7, with D possibly matching TRBD1 (7 bases). Germline V gene data show CDR1 as SQVTM and CDR2 as ANQGSEA. V was trimmed by 4 bases and J by 3 bases, leaving 13 bases between them. This CDR3 is 13 amino acids long. The DNA of the CDR3 is TGCAGCGTTGGGCAGGGGGGCGTCTACGAGCAGTACTTC. This sequence encodes CSVGQGGVYEQYF.

The V gene is TRBV19, the J gene TRBJ2-6; TRBD1 aligns across 12 bases. The CDR3 is made up of 19 amino acids. CDR1 and CDR2 (germline): LNHDA, SQIVND (reference sequence). J gave up 3 bases and V 5 bases, and 11 bases lay outside the gene matches. In nucleotides, the CDR3 is TGTGCCAGTAGTCGCGGCCCGGGACAGGGGGCTGGTGGGGCCAACGTCCTGACTTTC. This translates into CASSRGPGQGAGGANVLTF.

This clone was seen once. The chain joins TRBV5-4 to TRBJ2-1, with D possibly TRBD1 on 5 matching bases. This CDR3 has 12 residues. From germline, CDR1 is SGHNT and CDR2 YYREEE (reference sequence). Trimming stripped 4 bases from V and 9 bases from J, with 11 bases between. The CDR3 DNA is TGTGCCAGCAGCCCGGAAGGGGCTGAGCAGTTCTTC. It is translated as CASSPEGAEQFF.

The CDR3 DNA reads TGTGCCAGCAGCGGTGGACGGCTGAACACTGAAGCTTTCTTT. Translated, it gives CASSGGRLNTEAFF. J is TRBJ1-1 and V is TRBV2, with D unclear. There are 14 residues in the CDR3. Germline V lookup: CDR1 SNHLY, CDR2 FYNNEI. V lost 6 bases and J lost 0, with 11 bases in between.

V gene TRBV7-2 combines with J gene TRBJ1-1; D not certain. CDR1 and CDR2 from the germline V gene are SGHTA and FQGNSA. V was clipped by 4 bases and J by 1 base, with 13 bases between them. The CDR3 length is 15 residues. CDR3 amino acids: CASSSGLYSNTEAFF. The CDR3 DNA reads as TGTGCCAGCAGCTCCGGGCTTTATTCGAACACTGAAGCTTTCTTT.

This clone came up once. The chain uses TRBV6-5 and TRBJ1-3, with 9 bases identical to TRBD1. With 6 bases clipped from V and 4 bases from J, the junction kept 4 bases outside the gene matches. Germline values: CDR1 MNHEY, CDR2 SVGAGI. This CDR3 has 14 residues. The CDR3 coding sequence is TGTGCCAGCAGGGGGACAGGGCCAGGAAACACCATATATTTT. As protein: CASRGTGPGNTIYF.

This clone was seen a single time. The V and J genes are TRBV28 and TRBJ1-2; the match to TRBD1 covers 9 bases. Germline loops: CDR1 MDHEN, CDR2 SYDVKM. This CDR3 comprises 13 residues. Trimming at V came to 7 bases and at J to 6 bases, leaving 6 bases not matched to a gene. The CDR3 DNA sequence: TGTGCCAGCACCAGAACAGGGGGCAATGGCTACACCTTC. It yields the protein CASTRTGGNGYTF.

The J gene is TRBJ2-7, the V gene TRBV27; the match to TRBD1 covers 10 bases. The CDR3 covers 14 residues. With 2 bases clipped from V and 6 bases from J, the junction kept 4 bases outside the gene matches. Germline-derived CDR1 and CDR2 are MNHEY and SMNVEV (reference sequence). The CDR3 spells CASSLVDRGVEQYF. In DNA form, the CDR3 reads TGTGCCAGCAGTTTAGTGGACAGGGGGGTCGAGCAGTACTTC.

The CDR3, as DNA: TGTGCCAGTAGTCCCGCCTCGACAGGCTTTAATGAAAAACTGTTTTTT. Translating it yields CASSPASTGFNEKLFF. The V and J genes are TRBV19 and TRBJ1-4; the D gene is possibly TRBD1 (6 bases). V was trimmed by 5 bases and J by 4 bases, leaving 17 bases between them. The CDR3 has 16 residues. CDR1 LNHDA and CDR2 SQIVND come from the germline V gene (reference sequence).

The chain has TRBV28 and TRBJ1-5; D not resolved. Germline V lookup: CDR1 MDHEN, CDR2 SYDVKM. The CDR3 runs to 11 residues. Trimming removed 7 bases at V and 4 bases at J, with 5 bases between. The CDR3 loop is CASKGNQPQHF. The CDR3 nucleotides read TGTGCCAGCAAAGGAAATCAGCCCCAGCATTTT.

This clone came up once. CDR3 in amino acids: CATSDWPRGPRDNEQFF. Here the CDR3 DNA reads TGTGCCACCAGTGATTGGCCGAGGGGGCCTAGAGACAATGAGCAGTTCTTC. This sequence joins TRBV24-1 and TRBJ2-1; 7 bases align to TRBD1. There are 17 residues in the CDR3. Germline values: CDR1 KGHDR, CDR2 SFDVKD. After removal of 2 bases from V and 5 bases from J, the junction contained 11 bases not matched to a gene.

This clone was found once. The chain joins TRBV19 to TRBJ2-7, with D possibly TRBD1 on 5 matching bases. With 5 bases removed from V and 2 bases from J, the gap between germline ends came to 10 bases. The CDR3 runs 13 residues. Germline V gives CDR1 LNHDA, CDR2 SQIVND (reference sequence). The CDR3 coding sequence is TGTGCCAGTAGTCTCGACAGTACCTACGAGCAGTACTTC. Translating gives CASSLDSTYEQYF. The variable domain in full, with the rest retrieved from reference TRBV19 and TRBJ2-7, is DGGITQSPKYLFRKEGQNVTLSCEQNLNHDAMYWYRQDPGQGLRLIYYSQIVNDFQKGDIAEGYSVSREKKESFPLTVTSAQKNPTAFYLCASSLDSTYEQYFGPGTRLTVT.

This chain connects TRBV19 to TRBJ2-5; a weak D match, TRBD2 (5 bases). The germline V and J ends were trimmed by 1 base and 5 bases, with 8 bases remaining between them. The CDR3 has 13 residues. Germline CDR1 and CDR2: LNHDA and SQIVND (reference sequence). The CDR3 region has the DNA TGTGCCAGTAGTATAGGCGGGCAGGAGACCCAGTACTTC. Translation: CASSIGGQETQYF.

The V and J genes are TRBV24-1 and TRBJ2-2; 8 bases align to TRBD1. J was trimmed by 3 bases and V by 5 bases; bases with no gene match: 7. The length of the CDR3 is 16 residues. Per germline, CDR1 KGHDR and CDR2 SFDVKD. Here the CDR3 DNA reads TGTGCCACCAGTGCCCGCAGGGGGCAGGACACCGGGGAGCTGTTTTTT. Protein: CATSARRGQDTGELFF.

The chain joins TRBV11-3 to TRBJ2-6; D possibly corresponds to TRBD2 (6 bases). The length of the CDR3 is 20 residues. Trimming stripped 0 bases from V and 2 bases from J, with 20 bases between. Germline-derived CDR1 and CDR2 are SGHNT and YENEEA. CDR3 residues: CASSLEVGRGSYPGANVLTF. The CDR3 region has the DNA TGTGCCAGCAGCTTAGAGGTGGGGCGGGGCTCCTACCCTGGGGCCAACGTCCTGACTTTC.

This chain joins TRBV27 and TRBJ1-6, with a weak D call TRBD1 (5 bases). Germline assignment: CDR1 MNHEY and CDR2 SMNVEV (reference sequence). The CDR3 has 12 amino acids. V was clipped by 5 bases and J by 8 bases, with 7 bases between them. The CDR3 DNA reads as TGTGCCAGCAGTGGACATGATTCACCCCTCCACTTT. This sequence encodes CASSGHDSPLHF.

This chain joins TRBV7-2 and TRBJ1-3; D is ambiguous. Germline V gene lookup returns CDR1 SGHTA and CDR2 FQGNSA. CDR3 length: 14 residues. V lost 4 bases and J lost 0, with 7 bases in between. The CDR3 region is CASSSVSSGNTIYF. DNA of the CDR3: TGTGCCAGCAGCTCAGTGAGCTCTGGAAACACCATATATTTT.

This chain connects TRBV3-1 (or the pseudogene TRBV3-2) to TRBJ1-1, with D possibly TRBD1 on 5 matching bases. The germline V and J ends were trimmed by 1 base and 10 bases, with 19 bases remaining between them. Germline V CDR1 and CDR2: LGHDT, YNNKEL (reference sequence). The CDR3 is 15 amino acids. The CDR3 sequence: CASSQGGGHSTGAFF. CDR3 DNA: TGTGCCAGCAGCCAAGGCGGCGGACACTCTACGGGAGCTTTCTTT.

The rearrangement links TRBV30 to TRBJ1-6; D is possibly TRBD1 (5 bases). The length of the CDR3 is 14 residues. The germline CDR1 and CDR2 sequences are GTSNPN and SVGIG (reference sequence). V was shortened by 4 bases and J by 7 bases, with 14 bases between the two germline ends. The chain's CDR3 is CAWNRDGTNSPLHF. The CDR3 DNA reads TGTGCCTGGAACCGGGACGGCACGAATTCACCCCTCCACTTT. Using reference TRBV30 and TRBJ1-6 for the parts outside the CDR3, the full variable domain is SQTIHQWPATLVQPVGSPLSLECTVEGTSNPNLYWYRQAAGRGLQLLFYSVGIGQISSEVPQNLSASRPQDRQFILSSKKLLLSDSGFYLCAWNRDGTNSPLHFGNGTRLTVT.

The chain uses TRBV29-1 and TRBJ1-2; 7 bases map to TRBD1. Germline CDR1 SQVTM, CDR2 ANQGSEA. V gave up 7 bases and J gave up 4 bases; unmatched junction bases: 9. The CDR3 is 13 amino acids. CDR3 amino acids: CSALDRRTYGYTF. DNA for the CDR3: TGCAGCGCTTTGGACAGGAGAACCTATGGCTACACCTTC.

The V call is TRBV2, the J call TRBJ2-5, with TRBD2 matching 16 bases. V trimming: 6 bases; J trimming: 5 bases; junction bases outside the gene matches: 6. In germline, CDR1 is SNHLY, CDR2 FYNNEI. The CDR3 is 16 residues long. The CDR3, as DNA: TGTGCCAGCAGGGGACTAGCGGGAGGGAACTTGGAGACCCAGTACTTC. Its protein is CASRGLAGGNLETQYF. Based on the CDR3 plus reference TRBV2 and TRBJ2-5, the full variable domain is EPEVTQTPSHQVTQMGQEVILRCVPISNHLYFYWYRQILGQKVEFLVSFYNNEISEKSEIFDDQFSVERPDGSNFTLKIRSTKLEDSAMYFCASRGLAGGNLETQYFGPGTRLLVL.

V gene TRBV27 combines with J gene TRBJ2-7; D may be TRBD1 (5 bases). CDR1 is MNHEY and CDR2 is SMNVEV in the germline V gene (reference sequence). This CDR3 has 12 residues. Trimming took 8 bases from V and 3 from J, leaving 11 bases between them. CDR3 residues: CASGTGYYEQYF. CDR3 nucleotide sequence: TGTGCCAGCGGTACAGGTTACTACGAGCAGTACTTC.

In nucleotides, the CDR3 is TGTGCCAGCAGTCCGGGACCGAATCCCCCCCGCACCTTC. It specifies CASSPGPNPPRTF. The chain couples TRBV6-5 to TRBJ1-2; maybe TRBD1 (5 bases). The CDR3 sequence is 13 residues long. The V and J ends lost 5 bases and 13 bases respectively, with 20 bases between them. From germline, CDR1 is MNHEY and CDR2 SVGAGI.

This chain links TRBV5-1 with TRBJ2-2, with a tentative D call TRBD2 (6 bases). This CDR3 is 15 amino acids long. Per the germline V gene, CDR1 is SGHRS and CDR2 is YFSETQ. V was cut by 1 base and J by 1 base, with 8 bases left in between. The CDR3 DNA reads TGCGCCAGCAGCTTGATGGGGGGGAACACCGGGGAGCTGTTTTTT. It translates to CASSLMGGNTGELFF.

This chain connects TRBV5-4 to TRBJ2-5; D may be TRBD2 (6 bases). Germline CDR1 and CDR2: SGHNT and YYREEE (reference sequence). The CDR3 spans 13 residues. Trimming removed 4 bases from V and 7 bases from J, with 14 bases in between. The CDR3 reads CASSPTGVGTQYF. CDR3 sequence (DNA): TGTGCCAGCAGCCCCACGGGGGTTGGGACCCAGTACTTC.